This entry describes one TCR beta chain. This entry belongs to a study of radiation and T cells in renal cell carcinoma. Regarding time point: baseline pretreatment blood. The treatment was: 15 Gy SBRT to primary tumor, nephrectomy 4 weeks later. Trimming left V 6 bases short and J 3 bases short, with 7 bases between. This CDR3 spans 12 amino acids. Germline CDR1 is WSHSY and CDR2 is SAAADI. Profiled with immunoSEQ multiplex PCR; TCRdb holds only in-frame clones, not every one. The sample includes over 85,000 clones, 70% to 85% of them seen just once. Sequencing used blood, obtained from a patient whose treatment included radiotherapy and nephrectomy. The origin of this receptor is a man aged 55 to 70 with renal cell carcinoma. V and J are TRBV10-2 and TRBJ2-3; perhaps TRBD1 as D (6 bases). This chain's CDR3 is CASSDRTDTQYF. DNA for the CDR3: TGCGCCAGCAGCGACAGGACAGATACGCAGTATTTT.